In this sample, the clone carrying this T cell receptor (beta chain) turned up a few times. Its target is not known. Two oligonucleotides, mixed equimolar, formed the beta constant-region primer covering TRBC1 and TRBC2. Four rounds of PCR amplified the ligated cDNA using nested alpha and beta constant-region primers plus SP2. MiXCR, applied by TCRdb to the UMI-ligation and nested PCR reads, yields one record per CDR3 protein. The table records approximately 82,000 distinct CDR3 sequences, around 7% of them present only once. The sample originates from a study of naive and memory T cell subsets. Alpha and beta libraries were amplified separately from the second PCR onward. Findings of the study overall: In naive cells, over 95% of TCR sequences were seen only once.

This sequence was found in a human donor in good health. The specimen was central memory CD4+ T cells from blood.

CDR3 DNA sequence: TGTGCCAGCAGCGCGAGACAGGGGGGTCAGCCCCAGCATTTT. It translates to CASSARQGGQPQHF. The V gene is TRBV6-2 or TRBV6-3, the J gene TRBJ1-5; TRBD1 aligns across 9 bases. Germline CDR1 is MNHEY and CDR2 is SVGEGT. This CDR3 region has 14 residues. The junction had 6 bases not matched to a gene; V was cut back by 6 bases and J by 6 bases.